Sequencing of this T cell receptor beta chain was carried out in a study of cytomegalovirus exposure and HLA in healthy donors. After removal of 4 bases from V and 3 bases from J, the junction contained 0 bases not matched to a gene. There are 15 residues in the CDR3. CDR1 and CDR2 from the germline V gene are ENHRY and SYGVKD. Vbeta (60) and Jbeta (13) primers were used in the PCR. Profiled with immunoSEQ multiplex PCR; TCRdb holds only in-frame clones, not every one. The sample shows about 160,000 clones, around 81% of them seen only once. These donors counted as nominally healthy when sampled, but unrecorded immune exposures were likely.

The chain couples TRBV10-3 to TRBJ2-1; 13 bases map to TRBD2. The TCR was taken from a woman aged 45-65 years in good health and CMV-seronegative. The source material was PBMCs. The chain's CDR3 is CAISGLAGGYNEQFF. As DNA, the CDR3 is TGTGCCATCAGTGGACTAGCGGGGGGCTACAATGAGCAGTTCTTC.